The rows below give T cell receptor beta chains drawn from one sample of a study of OX40 agonist ivuxolimab in advanced cancers. The table came from immunoSEQ multiplex PCR; TCRdb's copy has only in-frame clones and leaves some out. In the table there are more than 15,000 clones, about 80% of which are singletons. Sequences were derived from CD4+ or CD8+ T cells sorted from blood, sampled in a trial of the OX40 agonist ivuxolimab. The source of these receptors is an adult with an advanced solid tumor such as melanoma, head and neck, liver or kidney cancer. CDR3s leave out the opening cysteine and the closing phenylalanine or tryptophan. D genes are given only for firm matches.

D gene	V gene	J gene	CDR3 protein
-	TRBV7-9	TRBJ2-5	ASSEGRAREQY
TRBD2	TRBV5-6	TRBJ2-7	ASSLLPWTSGFYEQY
-	TRBV15	TRBJ2-7	ATSSRAGPIYEQY
-	TRBV19	TRBJ2-5	ASREPREETQY
TRBD2	TRBV4-2	TRBJ2-1	ASSQRLAASYNEQF
-	TRBV7-9	TRBJ2-7	ASSPDSSYEQY
-	TRBV29-1	TRBJ1-4	SVEFQGGNEKLF
-	TRBV7-3	TRBJ2-3	ASSLTGPDTQY
-	TRBV29-1	TRBJ1-4	SVEPVGGNEKLF
TRBD2	TRBV4-3	TRBJ2-1	ASSRDPSGKFNEQF
-	TRBV5-1	TRBJ1-4	ASSLSKGTTFNEKLF
-	TRBV4-3	TRBJ1-4	ASSQDRVQGGEKLF
TRBD1	TRBV9	TRBJ1-1	ASSVQPGARDRGSTEAF
TRBD1	TRBV27	TRBJ1-2	ASSPAGGNYGYT
TRBD1	TRBV5-1	TRBJ2-7	ASRPGQGSSYEQY
-	TRBV7-2	TRBJ2-7	ASSLGRGQIYEQY
-	TRBV5-1	TRBJ1-2	ASSLNRDGYT
TRBD1	TRBV6-1	TRBJ2-7	ASTGTGLNEQY
TRBD1	TRBV5-8	TRBJ1-2	ASSALDRPANYGYT
-	TRBV5-4	TRBJ2-1	ASSLAPGLQNEQF